The 28 T cell receptor beta chains below come from one sample, sequenced in a study of T cell repertoires in cytomegalovirus infection. TCRdb recomputed calls from the reads with MiXCR, one row per CDR3 protein. Here the sample spans roughly 720,000 distinct CDR3 sequences, 35% being singletons. The sequenced material came from PBMCs. All receptors derive from a human donor in good health (CMV status not recorded). Some clones in this sample may be carry-over from other donors' samples.

The chain employs TRBV4-1 and TRBJ2-2; D ambiguous. Trimming took 0 bases from V and 5 from J, leaving 19 bases between them. This CDR3 has 18 residues. From germline, CDR1 is MGHRA and CDR2 YSYEKL. CDR3 bases: TGCGCCAGCAGCCAAGATTCTCTAGGATCGACCCGAACCGGGGAGCTGTTTTTT. Its protein product is CASSQDSLGSTRTGELFF.

This clonotype was seen repeatedly, ten times or more. CDR3 in DNA: TGTGCCAGCAGTTGGGACAGGCTGACCGGGGAGCTGTTTTTT. It translates to CASSWDRLTGELFF. The J gene is TRBJ2-2, the V gene TRBV7-6, with 8 positions matching TRBD1. Germline values: CDR1 SGHVS, CDR2 FNYEAQ. The CDR3 consists of 14 residues. After removal of 6 bases from V and 5 bases from J, the junction contained 5 bases not matched to a gene.

This clonotype was detected ten times or more. This chain joins TRBV7-2 and TRBJ1-1; D is uncertain. This CDR3 spans 14 amino acids. Trimming pared 7 bases from V and 4 bases from J, leaving 16 bases between. The germline V gene has CDR1 SGHTA and CDR2 FQGNSA. CDR3 bases: TGTGCCAGCACCGGTTCCGGGTACACCACTGAAGCTTTCTTT. Its translation is CASTGSGYTTEAFF.

There are a few counts of this clonotype. The rearrangement links TRBV6-1 to TRBJ2-7; the D gene is possibly TRBD1 (6 bases). V gave up 6 bases and J gave up 2 bases, with 14 bases separating them. The V gene's germline CDR1 is MNHNS and CDR2 SASEGT. The CDR3 runs 14 residues. Written as DNA, the CDR3 is TGTGCCAGCAGGAAGATCACAGGGACCTACGAGCAGTACTTC. Its protein product is CASRKITGTYEQYF.

A remark on this clonotype: It may be a read error: a sequence one base away is much more abundant. Because it lacks the conserved phenylalanine or tryptophan at the end, this CDR3 is likely a read error. The chain uses TRBV7-2 and TRBJ2-5; 9 bases line up with TRBD2. The J segment lost 4 bases and the V segment lost 0 bases, leaving 0 bases of the junction unmatched. Per germline, CDR1 SGHTA and CDR2 FQGNSA. This CDR3 has 14 amino acids. The CDR3 loop is CASSLASGRETQYL. The CDR3 DNA reads as TGTGCCAGCAGCTTAGCTAGCGGGAGAGAGACCCAGTACTTA.

This clonotype was picked up a small number of times. The chain uses TRBV7-9 and TRBJ2-3; TRBD2 agrees at 8 bases. The CDR3 length is 20 residues. The V segment lost 4 bases and the J segment 5 bases; nucleotides outside the gene matches: 23. Germline lookup yields CDR1 SEHNR and CDR2 FQNEAQ (reference sequence). CDR3 DNA: TGTGCCAGCAGCTCCTGGGCACAGCGGGAGATTGGCCCGGGGGTAGATACGCAGTATTTT. Its protein product is CASSSWAQREIGPGVDTQYF.

This clonotype came up many times. This sequence joins TRBV7-2 and TRBJ2-1, with D hard to call. Per germline, CDR1 SGHTA and CDR2 FQGNSA. V was shortened by 0 bases and J by 8 bases, with 11 bases between the two germline ends. The CDR3 consists of 14 residues. For the CDR3, the DNA is TGTGCCAGCAGCTTAGCAGTACTTCAAGATGAGCAGTTCTTC. This translates into CASSLAVLQDEQFF.

The V call is TRBV4-1, the J call TRBJ2-3; D not certain. The CDR3 has 13 amino acids. CDR1 is MGHRA and CDR2 is YSYEKL in the germline V gene. Between the trimmed V and J ends, which lost 6 bases and 4 bases, there was a span of 11 bases. Here the CDR3 reads CASSMWTADTQYF. In DNA form, the CDR3 reads TGCGCCAGCAGTATGTGGACGGCAGATACGCAGTATTTT.

V usage is TRBV12-3 or TRBV12-4 and J usage is TRBJ2-7, with 7 bases matching TRBD1. CDR3 size: 14 residues. V lost 6 bases to trimming and J lost 2 bases; unmatched junction nucleotides: 7. CDR3 protein: CASSPLTGAYEQYF. The CDR3 DNA reads as TGTGCCAGCAGCCCTTTAACAGGGGCCTACGAGCAGTACTTC.

This clonotype has only one observation. The CDR3 does not close with the conserved phenylalanine or tryptophan, likely indicating a read error. The DNA is left out, because the CDR3 cannot be placed on it with certainty; the CDR3 is given as TCRdb lists it. The CDR3: CASSPSLVAIGDSYGYTL. V and J are TRBV7-2 and TRBJ1-2. Germline V gene sequence: CDR1 SGHTA, CDR2 FQGNSA. A total of 18 residues make up the CDR3, ends included.

On this clonotype: This could be a read error, since a much larger clone is one nucleotide away. The chain has TRBV7-2 and TRBJ2-1; D call uncertain. The CDR3 covers 13 residues. Germline loops: CDR1 SGHTA, CDR2 FQGNSA. Trimming left V 5 bases short and J 4 bases short, with 9 bases between. The CDR3 bases are TGTGCCAGCAGCAAGAAGCCTTACAATGAGCAGTTCTTC. The encoded protein is CASSKKPYNEQFF. The full variable domain, in which reference TRBV7-2 and TRBJ2-1 provide the parts outside the CDR3, is GAGVSQSPSNKVTEKGKDVELRCDPISGHTALYWYRQSLGQGLEFLIYFQGNSAPDKSGLPSDRFSAERTGGSVSTLTIQRTQQEDSAVYLCASSKKPYNEQFFGPGTRLTVL.

The chain links TRBV7-9 to TRBJ2-5; the D gene could be TRBD1 or TRBD2 (5 bases each). This CDR3 region has 14 residues. The germline V and J ends were trimmed by 4 bases and 3 bases, with 12 bases remaining between them. The germline gives CDR1 SEHNR, CDR2 FQNEAQ (reference sequence). CDR3 sequence: CASSSRDLKETQYF. The CDR3 bases are TGTGCCAGCAGCTCCCGGGACCTCAAAGAGACCCAGTACTTC.

The DNA of the CDR3 is TGTGCCAGCAGCTTAGCGTTCCGGGATGTCACCTTC. This sequence encodes CASSLAFRDVTF. The chain uses TRBV7-2 and TRBJ1-2; no reliable D call. CDR1 is SGHTA, CDR2 FQGNSA, per germline. Between the trimmed V and J ends, which lost 0 bases and 13 bases, there was a span of 12 bases. This CDR3 spans 12 amino acids.

The V call is TRBV7-2, the J call TRBJ1-5; 7 bases are shared with TRBD1. Losses at the gene ends were 5 bases for V and 2 bases for J; bases not matched to a gene: 3. The CDR3 totals 14 residues. From germline, CDR1 is SGHTA and CDR2 FQGNSA. In nucleotides, the CDR3 is TGTGCCAGCAGCCATGGACAGGGCAATCAGCCCCAGCATTTT. This sequence encodes CASSHGQGNQPQHF.

The rearrangement uses TRBV7-3 and TRBJ2-7; the match to TRBD1 covers 10 bases. Germline values: CDR1 SGHTA, CDR2 FQGTGA. The V and J ends lost 4 bases and 6 bases, in that order; junction bases with no gene match: 12. This CDR3 is 16 amino acids long. Here the CDR3 reads CASSYPRRDRGSEQYF. Here the CDR3 DNA reads TGTGCCAGCAGCTACCCCAGGAGGGACAGGGGTAGCGAGCAGTACTTC.

The J gene is TRBJ2-3, the V gene TRBV9; possible D gene TRBD2, 5 bases. The CDR3 runs to 17 residues. The germline V gene has CDR1 SGDLS and CDR2 YYNGEE. With 2 bases removed from V and 4 bases from J, the gap between germline ends came to 20 bases. The chain's CDR3 is CASSVRPLEVGADTQYF. In DNA, the CDR3 is TGTGCCAGCAGCGTGCGGCCACTAGAGGTAGGCGCAGATACGCAGTATTTT.

The rearrangement uses TRBV29-1 and TRBJ1-1; D is possibly TRBD1 (6 bases). The CDR3 covers 11 residues. Deletions cut 2 bases from V and 11 bases from J, with 12 bases between. Germline V CDR1 and CDR2: SQVTM, ANQGSEA. CDR3 region: CSVEKYREAFF. CDR3 DNA sequence: TGCAGCGTTGAAAAGTACAGGGAGGCTTTCTTT.

This clonotype was seen just once. This likely comes from a read error, as the CDR3 has no conserved phenylalanine or tryptophan at its end. The chain is built from TRBV7-2 and TRBJ2-7, with 9 bases fitting TRBD1. J lost 5 bases, V lost 2 bases, and 4 bases had no gene match. Germline-derived CDR1 and CDR2 are SGHTA and FQGNSA. This CDR3 contains 14 residues. The CDR3 region has the DNA TGTGCCAGCAGCTTAACGGACAGGGGTAACGAGCAGTACTTA. Translating it yields CASSLTDRGNEQYL.

In its sample, this clonotype was seen a few times. The chain joins TRBV20-1 to TRBJ2-3, with TRBD2 matching 15 bases. Germline values: CDR1 DFQATT, CDR2 SNEGSKA (reference sequence). The CDR3 loop spans 18 amino acids. V was pared by 4 bases and J by 1 base, with 9 bases of the junction left unmatched. The CDR3 is CSANSGLAGGKGTDTQYF. For the CDR3, the DNA is TGCAGTGCTAACTCAGGACTAGCGGGAGGGAAGGGCACAGATACGCAGTATTTT.

V usage is TRBV10-3 and J usage is TRBJ2-3; a weak D match, TRBD2 (6 bases). Germline CDR1 is ENHRY and CDR2 is SYGVKD. The V and J ends lost 6 bases and 1 base respectively, with 20 bases between them. This CDR3 region has 17 residues. CDR3 region: CAIRRDVREVGTDTQYF. CDR3 coding DNA: TGTGCCATCAGAAGGGATGTGAGGGAGGTCGGCACAGATACGCAGTATTTT.

At least ten counts were recorded for this clonotype. This sequence joins TRBV7-8 and TRBJ2-5; 10 bases line up with TRBD2. The V segment lost 1 base and the J segment 2 bases; nucleotides outside the gene matches: 4. The CDR3 is made up of 16 amino acids. Germline V gene sequence: CDR1 SGHVS, CDR2 FQNEAQ. The CDR3 bases are TGTGCCAGCAGCTTAGGGGCTAGCGGGAGACAAGAGACCCAGTACTTC. It specifies CASSLGASGRQETQYF.

J is TRBJ2-2 and V is TRBV29-1; 10 nucleotides line up with TRBD2. The CDR3 has 16 amino acids. CDR1 SQVTM and CDR2 ANQGSEA come from the germline V gene. V dropped 6 bases and J dropped 8; count of bases not matched to a gene: 15. CDR3 nucleotides: TGCAGCGTCCACGGTGGGCTAGCGGGAGCACCGGGGGAGCTGTTTTTT. Amino acid sequence: CSVHGGLAGAPGELFF.

This clonotype was observed a few times. The rearrangement links TRBV12-3 or TRBV12-4 to TRBJ1-2, with D hard to call. The CDR3 spans 13 residues. V dropped 6 bases and J dropped 4 bases, with 12 bases sitting between them. The CDR3 bases are TGTGCCAGCAGATATGACGGCGGCTATGGCTACACCTTC. Translated, it gives CASRYDGGYGYTF.

This chain connects TRBV9 to TRBJ1-1; D gene ambiguous. V lost 4 bases and J 4 bases, leaving 11 bases between the germline ends. Germline V gene lookup returns CDR1 SGDLS and CDR2 YYNGEE. The CDR3 has 13 amino acids. CDR3 coding DNA: TGTGCCAGCAGCACCCGACCGGGCACTGAAGCTTTCTTT. The encoded protein is CASSTRPGTEAFF.

V usage is TRBV6-5 and J usage is TRBJ1-1, with a tentative D call TRBD1 (5 bases). The V end was cut by 4 bases, the J end by 8 bases, with 11 bases between. CDR3 length: 12 residues. Looked up from germline, CDR1 is MNHEY and CDR2 is SVGAGI. CDR3 amino acids: CASSSPPGEAFF. CDR3 sequence (DNA): TGTGCCAGCAGTTCCCCGCCAGGGGAAGCTTTCTTT.

Only a few counts were recorded for this clonotype. The rearrangement joins TRBV15 to TRBJ2-5; D is uncertain. Germline lookup yields CDR1 LNHNV and CDR2 YYDKDF (reference sequence). The CDR3 has 15 residues. Trimming pared 0 bases from V and 7 bases from J, leaving 15 bases between. The CDR3 DNA follows: TGTGCCACCAGCAGAGAATCCCCGGGCCGTCTGACCCAGTACTTC. This gives the protein CATSRESPGRLTQYF.

This clonotype was seen repeatedly, ten times or more. The V call is TRBV6-6, the J call TRBJ1-4; weak D call: TRBD1 (6 bases). CDR1 MNHNY and CDR2 SVGAGI come from the germline V gene (reference sequence). Trimming took off 9 bases at V and 6 bases at J, with 17 bases between the two ends. This CDR3 is built from 14 residues. The DNA of the CDR3 is TGTGCCAGTACAACTCCGGGGGCGGATGAAAAACTGTTTTTT. Translating gives CASTTPGADEKLFF.

This clonotype turned up a few times. The chain recombines TRBV27 with TRBJ2-7, with TRBD1 matching 11 bases. The CDR3 runs to 15 residues. Germline V gives CDR1 MNHEY, CDR2 SMNVEV (reference sequence). Trimming at V came to 6 bases and at J to 6 bases, leaving 10 bases not matched to a gene. CDR3 sequence reads: CASRAWGTGGIEQYF. CDR3 bases: TGTGCCAGCAGGGCCTGGGGGACAGGGGGTATCGAGCAGTACTTC.